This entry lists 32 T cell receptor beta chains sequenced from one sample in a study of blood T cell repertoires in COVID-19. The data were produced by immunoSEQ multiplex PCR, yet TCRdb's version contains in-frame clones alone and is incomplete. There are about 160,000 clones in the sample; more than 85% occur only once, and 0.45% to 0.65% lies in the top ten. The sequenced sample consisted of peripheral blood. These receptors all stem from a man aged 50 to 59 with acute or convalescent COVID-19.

DNA for the CDR3: TGTGCCAGCAGCCAAGACCTCGGGGAGGTCCCGGGGGGCTACACCTTC. Translation: CASSQDLGEVPGGYTF. J is TRBJ1-2 and V is TRBV3-1 (or the pseudogene TRBV3-2); D is unclear. With 0 bases removed from V and 8 bases from J, the gap between germline ends came to 19 bases. Germline V lookup: CDR1 LGHDT, CDR2 YNNKEL (reference sequence). The CDR3 loop spans 16 amino acids.

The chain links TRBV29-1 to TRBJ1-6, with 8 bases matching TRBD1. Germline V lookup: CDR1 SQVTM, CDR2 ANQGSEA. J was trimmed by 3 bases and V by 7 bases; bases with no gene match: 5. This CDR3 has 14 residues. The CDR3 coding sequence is TGCAGCGAGGGACAGGAGAACTATAATTCACCCCTCCACTTT. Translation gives CSEGQENYNSPLHF. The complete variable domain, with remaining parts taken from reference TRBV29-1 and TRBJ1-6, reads SAVISQKPSRDICQRGTSLTIQCQVDSQVTMMFWYRQQPGQSLTLIATANQGSEATYESGFVIDKFPISRPNLTFSTLTVSNMSPEDSSIYLCSEGQENYNSPLHFGNGTRLTVT.

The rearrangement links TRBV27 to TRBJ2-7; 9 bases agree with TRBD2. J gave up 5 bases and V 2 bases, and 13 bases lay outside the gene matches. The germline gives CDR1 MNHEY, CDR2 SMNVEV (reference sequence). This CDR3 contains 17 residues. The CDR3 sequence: CASSLPPRSGRGDEQYF. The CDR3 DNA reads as TGTGCCAGCAGTTTACCCCCCCGTAGCGGGAGAGGCGACGAGCAGTACTTC.

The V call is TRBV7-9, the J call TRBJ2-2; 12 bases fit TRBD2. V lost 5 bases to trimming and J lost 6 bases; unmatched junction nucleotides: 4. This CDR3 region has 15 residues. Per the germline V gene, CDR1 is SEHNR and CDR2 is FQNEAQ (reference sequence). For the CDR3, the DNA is TGTGCCAGCAGCCACCCTAGCGGGAGGGCCGGGGAGCTGTTTTTT. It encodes CASSHPSGRAGELFF.

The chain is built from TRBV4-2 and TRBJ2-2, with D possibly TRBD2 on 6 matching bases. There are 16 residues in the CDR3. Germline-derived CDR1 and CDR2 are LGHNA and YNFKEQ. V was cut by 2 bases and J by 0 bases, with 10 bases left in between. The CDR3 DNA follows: TGTGCCAGCAGCCAATCAGCGGGTTCGAACACCGGGGAGCTGTTTTTT. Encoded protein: CASSQSAGSNTGELFF.

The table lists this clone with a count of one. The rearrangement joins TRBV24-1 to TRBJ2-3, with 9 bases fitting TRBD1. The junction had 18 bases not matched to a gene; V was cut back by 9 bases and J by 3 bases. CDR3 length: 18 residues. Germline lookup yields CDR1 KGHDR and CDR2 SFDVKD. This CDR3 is CATSQGAYRDYKTDTQYF. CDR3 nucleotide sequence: TGTGCCACCTCACAGGGGGCGTACCGGGACTACAAGACAGATACGCAGTATTTT.

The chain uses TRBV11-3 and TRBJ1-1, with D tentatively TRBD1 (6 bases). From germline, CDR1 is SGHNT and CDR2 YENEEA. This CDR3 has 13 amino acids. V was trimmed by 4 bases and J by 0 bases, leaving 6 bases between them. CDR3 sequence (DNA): TGTGCCAGCAGCTCAGGGGTGAACACTGAAGCTTTCTTT. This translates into CASSSGVNTEAFF.

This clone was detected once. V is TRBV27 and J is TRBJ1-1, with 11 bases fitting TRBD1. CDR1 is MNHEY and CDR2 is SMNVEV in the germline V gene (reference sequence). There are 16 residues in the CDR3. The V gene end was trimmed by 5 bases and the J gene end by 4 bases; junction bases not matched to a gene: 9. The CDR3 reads CASSPRTGGRGTEAFF. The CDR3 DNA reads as TGTGCCAGCAGTCCACGGACAGGGGGCAGAGGCACTGAAGCTTTCTTT.

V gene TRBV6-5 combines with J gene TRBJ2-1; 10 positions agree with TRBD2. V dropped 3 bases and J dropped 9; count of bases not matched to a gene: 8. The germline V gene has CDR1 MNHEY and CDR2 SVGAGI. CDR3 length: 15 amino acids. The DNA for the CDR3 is TGTGCCAGCAGTTATCTTAGCGGGAGGCACGGTGAGCAGTTCTTC. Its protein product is CASSYLSGRHGEQFF.

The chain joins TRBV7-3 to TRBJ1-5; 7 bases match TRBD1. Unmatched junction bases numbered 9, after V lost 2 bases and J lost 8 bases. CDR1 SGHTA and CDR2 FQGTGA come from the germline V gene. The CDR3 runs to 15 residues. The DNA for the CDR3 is TGTGCCAGCAGCTTAGAAGACAGGGCCGCCGAGCCCCAGCATTTT. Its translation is CASSLEDRAAEPQHF.

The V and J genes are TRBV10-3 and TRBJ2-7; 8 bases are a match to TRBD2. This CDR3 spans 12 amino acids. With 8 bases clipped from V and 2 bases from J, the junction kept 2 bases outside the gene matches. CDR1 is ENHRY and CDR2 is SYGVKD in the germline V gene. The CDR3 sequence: CAIGLAAYEQYF. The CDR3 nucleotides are TGTGCCATCGGACTAGCTGCCTACGAGCAGTACTTC.

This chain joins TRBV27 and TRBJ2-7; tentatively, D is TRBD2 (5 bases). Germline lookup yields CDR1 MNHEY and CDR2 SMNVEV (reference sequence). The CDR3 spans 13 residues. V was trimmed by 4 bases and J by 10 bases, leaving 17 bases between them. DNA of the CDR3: TGTGCCAGCAGTTCCCACCCCCGGGGAAGCCAGTACTTC. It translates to CASSSHPRGSQYF.

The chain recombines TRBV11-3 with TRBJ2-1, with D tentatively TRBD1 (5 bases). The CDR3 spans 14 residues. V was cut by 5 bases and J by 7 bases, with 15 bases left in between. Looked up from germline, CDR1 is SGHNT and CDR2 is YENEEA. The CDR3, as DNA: TGTGCCAGCAGCGCAACATGGCAGGGAAATGAGCAGTTCTTC. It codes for CASSATWQGNEQFF.

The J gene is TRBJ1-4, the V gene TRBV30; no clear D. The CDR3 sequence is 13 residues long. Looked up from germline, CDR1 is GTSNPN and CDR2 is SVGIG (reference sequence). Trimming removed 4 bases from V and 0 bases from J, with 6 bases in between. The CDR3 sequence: CAWTEATNEKLFF. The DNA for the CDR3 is TGTGCCTGGACAGAAGCAACTAATGAAAAACTGTTTTTT.

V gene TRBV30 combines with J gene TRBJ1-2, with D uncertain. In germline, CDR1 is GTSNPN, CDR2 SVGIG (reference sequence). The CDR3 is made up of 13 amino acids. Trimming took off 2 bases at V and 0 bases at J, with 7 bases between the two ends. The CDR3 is CAWSRRANYGYTF. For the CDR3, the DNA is TGTGCCTGGAGTAGGAGGGCTAACTATGGCTACACCTTC.

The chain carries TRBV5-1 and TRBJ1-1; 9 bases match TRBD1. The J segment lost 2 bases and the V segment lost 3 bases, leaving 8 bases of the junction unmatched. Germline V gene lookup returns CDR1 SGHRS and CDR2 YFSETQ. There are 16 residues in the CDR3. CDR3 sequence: CASSSTGGVLNTEAFF. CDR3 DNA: TGCGCCAGCAGCTCGACAGGGGGTGTTTTAAACACTGAAGCTTTCTTT.

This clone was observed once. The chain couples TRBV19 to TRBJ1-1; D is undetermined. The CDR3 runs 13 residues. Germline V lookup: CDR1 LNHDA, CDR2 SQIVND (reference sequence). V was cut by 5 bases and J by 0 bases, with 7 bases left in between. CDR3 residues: CASSPKLNTEAFF. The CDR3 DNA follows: TGTGCCAGTAGTCCTAAATTGAACACTGAAGCTTTCTTT.

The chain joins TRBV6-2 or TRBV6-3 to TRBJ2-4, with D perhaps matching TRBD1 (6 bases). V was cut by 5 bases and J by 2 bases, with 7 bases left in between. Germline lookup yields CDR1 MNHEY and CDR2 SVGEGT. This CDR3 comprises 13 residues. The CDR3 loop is CASSRDTKNIQYF. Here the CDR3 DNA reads TGTGCCAGCAGTAGGGACACCAAAAACATTCAGTACTTC.

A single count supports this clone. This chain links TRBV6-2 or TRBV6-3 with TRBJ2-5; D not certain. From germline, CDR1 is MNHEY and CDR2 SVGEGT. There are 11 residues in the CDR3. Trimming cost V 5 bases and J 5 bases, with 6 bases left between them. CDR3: CASSRWETQYF. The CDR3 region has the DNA TGTGCCAGCAGTCGGTGGGAGACCCAGTACTTC.

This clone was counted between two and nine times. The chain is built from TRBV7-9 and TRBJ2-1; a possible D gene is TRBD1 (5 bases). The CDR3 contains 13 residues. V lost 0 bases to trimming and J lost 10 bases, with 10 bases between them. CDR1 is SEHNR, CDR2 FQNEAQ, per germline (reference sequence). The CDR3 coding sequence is TGTGCCAGCAGCTTAGCCCAGGGTAACGAGCAGTTCTTC. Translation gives CASSLAQGNEQFF.

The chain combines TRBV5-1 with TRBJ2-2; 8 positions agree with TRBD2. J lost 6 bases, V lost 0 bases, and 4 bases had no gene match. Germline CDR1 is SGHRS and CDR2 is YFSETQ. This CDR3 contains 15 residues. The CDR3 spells CASSLDLAGSGELFF. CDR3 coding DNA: TGCGCCAGCAGCTTGGACCTAGCGGGTTCCGGGGAGCTGTTTTTT.

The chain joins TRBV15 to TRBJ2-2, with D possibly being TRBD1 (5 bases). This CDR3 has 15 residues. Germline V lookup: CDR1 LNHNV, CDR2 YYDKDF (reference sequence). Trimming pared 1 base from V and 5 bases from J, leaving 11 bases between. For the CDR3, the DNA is TGTGCCACCAGCAGAGGTGGCAGGGCGACCGGGGAGCTGTTTTTT. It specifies CATSRGGRATGELFF.

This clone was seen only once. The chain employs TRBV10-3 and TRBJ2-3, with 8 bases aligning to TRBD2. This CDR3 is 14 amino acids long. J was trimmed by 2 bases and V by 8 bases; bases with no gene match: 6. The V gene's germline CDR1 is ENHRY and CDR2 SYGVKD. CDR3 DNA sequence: TGTGCCATCCGGCGGGGACTAGACACAGATACGCAGTATTTT. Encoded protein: CAIRRGLDTDTQYF.

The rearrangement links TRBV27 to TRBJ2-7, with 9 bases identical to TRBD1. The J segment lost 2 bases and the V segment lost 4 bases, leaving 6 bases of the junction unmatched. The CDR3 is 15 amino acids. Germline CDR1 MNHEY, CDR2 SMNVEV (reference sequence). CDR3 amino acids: CASSSPDRGTYEQYF. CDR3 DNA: TGTGCCAGCAGTTCCCCGGACAGGGGAACCTACGAGCAGTACTTC.

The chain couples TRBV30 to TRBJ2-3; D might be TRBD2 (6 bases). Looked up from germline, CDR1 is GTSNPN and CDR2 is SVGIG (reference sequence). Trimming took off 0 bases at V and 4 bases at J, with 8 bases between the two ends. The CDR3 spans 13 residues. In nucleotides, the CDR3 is TGTGCCTGGAGTGTGGGGGGTGCAGATACGCAGTATTTT. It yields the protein CAWSVGGADTQYF.

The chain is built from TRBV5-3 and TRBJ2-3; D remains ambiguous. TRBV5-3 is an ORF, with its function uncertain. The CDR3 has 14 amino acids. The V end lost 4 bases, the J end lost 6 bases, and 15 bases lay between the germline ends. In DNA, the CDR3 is TGTGCCAGAAGCAATCAAGAAGTTACTGATACGCAGTATTTT. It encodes CARSNQEVTDTQYF.

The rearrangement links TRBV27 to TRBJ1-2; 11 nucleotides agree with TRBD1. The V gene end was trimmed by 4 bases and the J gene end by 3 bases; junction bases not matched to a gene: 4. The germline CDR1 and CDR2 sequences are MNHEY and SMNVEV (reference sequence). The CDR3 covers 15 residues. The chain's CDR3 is CASSSGTGGHYGYTF. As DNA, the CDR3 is TGTGCCAGCAGTTCCGGGACAGGGGGACACTATGGCTACACCTTC.

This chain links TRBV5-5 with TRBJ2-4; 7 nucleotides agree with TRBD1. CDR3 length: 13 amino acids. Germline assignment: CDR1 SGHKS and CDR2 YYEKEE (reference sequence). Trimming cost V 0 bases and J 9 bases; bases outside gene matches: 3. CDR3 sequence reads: CASSLVAGGIQYF. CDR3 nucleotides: TGTGCCAGCAGCTTGGTGGCAGGGGGCATTCAGTACTTC. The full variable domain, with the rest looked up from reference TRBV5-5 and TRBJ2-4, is DAGVTQSPTHLIKTRGQQVTLRCSPISGHKSVSWYQQVLGQGPQFIFQYYEKEERGRGNFPDRFSARQFPNYSSELNVNALLLGDSALYLCASSLVAGGIQYFGAGTRLSVL.

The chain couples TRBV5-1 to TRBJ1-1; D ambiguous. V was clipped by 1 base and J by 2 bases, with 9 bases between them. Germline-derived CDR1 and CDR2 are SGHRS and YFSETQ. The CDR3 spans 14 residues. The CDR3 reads CASSLNTKNTEAFF. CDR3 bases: TGCGCCAGCAGCTTGAACACCAAAAACACTGAAGCTTTCTTT.

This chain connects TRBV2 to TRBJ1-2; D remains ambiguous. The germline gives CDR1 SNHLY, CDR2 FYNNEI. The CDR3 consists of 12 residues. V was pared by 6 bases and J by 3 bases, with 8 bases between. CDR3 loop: CASRETDYGYTF. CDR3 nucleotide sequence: TGTGCCAGCAGGGAGACGGACTATGGCTACACCTTC.

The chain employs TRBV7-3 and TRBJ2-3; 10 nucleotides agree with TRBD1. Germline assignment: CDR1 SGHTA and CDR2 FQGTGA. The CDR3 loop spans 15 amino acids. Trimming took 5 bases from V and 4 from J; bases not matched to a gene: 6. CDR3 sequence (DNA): TGTGCCAGCAGCCCGCGGGGACAGGGGTCAGATACGCAGTATTTT. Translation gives CASSPRGQGSDTQYF.

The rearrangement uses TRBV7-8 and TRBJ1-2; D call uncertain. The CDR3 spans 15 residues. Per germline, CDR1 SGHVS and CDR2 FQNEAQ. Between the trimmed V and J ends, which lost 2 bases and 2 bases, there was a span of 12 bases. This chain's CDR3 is CASSLFVGPNYGYTF. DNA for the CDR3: TGTGCCAGCAGCTTATTCGTGGGCCCAAACTATGGCTACACCTTC.